The source of this T cell receptor (beta chain) is a study of blood T cell repertoires in COVID-19. Study information: The samples span acute and convalescent COVID-19 from the United States, Italy and Spain. PBMCs, B-cell-depleted T cells, or T cells provided the cDNA or gDNA that made up the material.

In the authors' workflow: Nucleated cell counts were estimated from reference gene primer amplification. TCRdb's table, derived via immunoSEQ multiplex PCR, lists solely in-frame clones and lacks some. That table supplies the V and J calls and clone size; D and trimming were determined from the DNA. This table has about 95,000 clones, around nine tenths appearing once. This CDR3 has 13 residues. Germline CDR1 ENHRY, CDR2 SYGVKD. Deletions cut 8 bases from V and 3 bases from J, with 13 bases between. The sample holds one count of this clone. The rearrangement links TRBV10-3 to TRBJ1-1, with unresolved D. The receptor comes from a woman aged 50 to 60 in a cohort sampled during active COVID-19. Sequences were obtained from peripheral blood. CDR3 sequence reads: CAIGGGLDTEAFF. CDR3 DNA: TGTGCCATCGGTGGCGGCCTCGACACTGAAGCTTTCTTT.